Presented here are 25 T cell receptor beta chains from one specimen sequenced in a study of T cells in Graves' hyperthyroidism and ophthalmopathy. TCR beta CDR3 regions were amplified from RNA transcripts. An initial round of RT-PCR targeting the TCR CDR3 relied on the HTBI primer set. TCRdb reprocessed the multiplex PCR reads with MiXCR, giving one entry per CDR3 protein. The sample has some 500,000 distinct CDR3 sequences, around 14% seen once. Material for sequencing was blood. These receptors were obtained from a woman under 30 with Graves' hyperthyroidism.

The sample holds a few counts of this clonotype. The CDR3 here is CSVQPTGAYEQYF. As DNA, the CDR3 is TGCAGCGTGCAACCAACAGGGGCCTACGAGCAGTACTTC. The chain couples TRBV29-1 to TRBJ2-7, with TRBD1 matching over 7 bases. Germline trimming cut 6 bases from V and 2 bases from J; bases unmatched to any gene: 7. Germline V gene data show CDR1 as SQVTM and CDR2 as ANQGSEA. The CDR3 runs 13 residues.

To note about this clonotype: Germline is not matched at one junction end, which may reflect a read error. The chain carries TRBV12-3 or TRBV12-4 and TRBJ2-3; the match to TRBD2 covers 11 bases. The CDR3 length is 15 residues. CDR3 nucleotides: TGTGCCAGCAGTATAGCGGGAGGGGGCACAGATACGCAGTATTTT. It is translated as CASSIAGGGTDTQYF.

This clonotype has a handful of counts. The CDR3 nucleotides read TGCGCCAGCAGCTTGGATACAGGGCCCTACGAGCAGTACGTC. Protein product: CASSLDTGPYEQYV. This chain joins TRBV5-1 and TRBJ2-7, with D possibly matching TRBD1 (6 bases). V was shortened by 0 bases and J by 2 bases, with 9 bases between the two germline ends. The CDR3 length is 14 residues. Germline CDR1 reads SGHRS; CDR2 reads YFSETQ.

This clonotype is a singleton in its sample. The chain recombines TRBV3-1 with TRBJ1-2; TRBD1 aligns across 8 bases. The CDR3 totals 18 residues. The germline V gene encodes CDR1 LGHDT and CDR2 YNNKEL (reference sequence). The V segment lost 0 bases and the J segment 4 bases; nucleotides outside the gene matches: 13. CDR3 residues: CASSQEGQGARSVYGYTF. For the CDR3, the DNA is TGTGCCAGCAGCCAAGAGGGGCAGGGGGCGAGGTCGGTCTATGGCTACACCTTC. Full variable domain (rest looked up from reference TRBV3-1 and TRBJ1-2): DTAVSQTPKYLVTQMGNDKSIKCEQNLGHDTMYWYKQDSKKFLKIMFSYNNKELIINETVPNRFSPKSPDKAHLNLHINSLELGDSAVYFCASSQEGQGARSVYGYTFGSGTRLTVV.

V and J are TRBV29-1 and TRBJ2-2, with D perhaps TRBD1 (5 bases). Trimming left V 3 bases short and J 1 base short, with 6 bases between. The CDR3 spans 13 residues. Per the germline V gene, CDR1 is SQVTM and CDR2 is ANQGSEA. The CDR3 coding sequence is TGCAGCGTTGATACAGGGAACACCGGGGAGCTGTTTTTT. Its translation is CSVDTGNTGELFF.

This clonotype was detected a few times. This may arise from a read error, as a much more abundant clone is one base away. The chain employs TRBV6-1 and TRBJ1-1; D might be TRBD1 (5 bases). This CDR3 spans 13 amino acids. Per the germline V gene, CDR1 is MNHNS and CDR2 is SASEGT. Trimming pared 11 bases from V and 2 bases from J, leaving 15 bases between. CDR3 DNA sequence: TGTGCCGGAACCGGGGCACTTAACACTGAAGCTTTCTTT. This sequence encodes CAGTGALNTEAFF.

The chain is built from TRBV5-1 and TRBJ2-2; 7 bases match TRBD1. The germline CDR1 and CDR2 sequences are SGHRS and YFSETQ. Losses at the gene ends were 4 bases for V and 0 bases for J; bases not matched to a gene: 3. CDR3 length: 15 amino acids. This chain's CDR3 is CASSVTGSNTGELFF. The CDR3 DNA follows: TGCGCCAGCAGCGTGACAGGGTCGAACACCGGGGAGCTGTTTTTT. The whole variable domain, remainder taken from reference TRBV5-1 and TRBJ2-2, is KAGVTQTPRYLIKTRGQQVTLSCSPISGHRSVSWYQQTPGQGLQFLFEYFSETQRNKGNFPGRFSGRQFSNSRSEMNVSTLELGDSALYLCASSVTGSNTGELFFGEGSRLTVL.

This clonotype appeared a few times. The V gene is TRBV15, the J gene TRBJ1-1; unclear D gene. This CDR3 spans 14 amino acids. Trimming left V 2 bases short and J 0 bases short, with 7 bases between. Germline values: CDR1 LNHNV, CDR2 YYDKDF (reference sequence). The CDR3 DNA is TGTGCCACCAGCAGAAGACGGCTGAACACTGAAGCTTTCTTT. Translating gives CATSRRRLNTEAFF.

This clonotype occurred a few times. CDR3 coding DNA: TGTGCCAGCAGCTTAGGGGCGTTTGGGCCCCAGCATTTT. The encoded protein is CASSLGAFGPQHF. The V gene is TRBV13, the J gene TRBJ1-5; no firm D call. The V gene lost 0 bases and the J gene lost 9 bases, with 9 bases spanning the gap. CDR3 length: 13 residues. Germline V gene sequence: CDR1 PRHDT, CDR2 FYEKMQ (reference sequence).

This clonotype occurred a few times. V and J are TRBV3-1 and TRBJ2-1; no definite D call. Germline V gene data show CDR1 as LGHDT and CDR2 as YNNKEL (reference sequence). Deletions cut 1 base from V and 7 bases from J, with 11 bases between. The CDR3 has 14 amino acids. The CDR3 DNA follows: TGTGCCAGCAGCCAAGCTCACCAGATAAATGAGCAGTTCTTC. Protein sequence: CASSQAHQINEQFF.

J is TRBJ1-6 and V is TRBV19, with TRBD1 matching over 7 bases. This CDR3 is 14 amino acids long. CDR1 and CDR2 (germline): LNHDA, SQIVND (reference sequence). Trimming at V came to 8 bases and at J to 3 bases, leaving 4 bases not matched to a gene. The CDR3 DNA reads TGTGCCAGTGAGGCAGGGGGCTATAATTCACCCCTCCACTTT. Protein product: CASEAGGYNSPLHF.

The table lists this clonotype with a few counts. This rearrangement joins TRBV18 to TRBJ2-1, with 11 positions matching TRBD2. The CDR3 runs to 15 residues. CDR1 is KGHSH and CDR2 is LQKENI in the germline V gene. The trim removed 5 bases at V and 9 bases at J, leaving 9 bases unmatched. The DNA for the CDR3 is TGTGCCAGCTCAGATTCCGTAGCGGGAGGGATTGAGCAGTTCTTC. Amino acids: CASSDSVAGGIEQFF.

This clonotype was found many times. This chain connects TRBV3-1 to TRBJ2-4, with 12 bases aligning to TRBD2. This CDR3 region has 16 residues. Germline V gives CDR1 LGHDT, CDR2 YNNKEL (reference sequence). After removal of 4 bases from V and 7 bases from J, the junction contained 8 bases not matched to a gene. CDR3 region: CASSPGTSGSWNIQYF. CDR3 in DNA: TGTGCCAGCAGCCCCGGGACTAGCGGGTCTTGGAACATTCAGTACTTC.

This clonotype was picked up many times. The chain combines TRBV24-1 with TRBJ1-2; D call uncertain. CDR1 is KGHDR, CDR2 SFDVKD, per germline. V shed 7 bases and J shed 3 bases, with 5 bases lying between them. The CDR3 consists of 11 residues. CDR3 coding DNA: TGTGCCACCAGCGGAGACTATGGCTACACCTTC. Translated: CATSGDYGYTF.

This clonotype was detected ten times or more. CDR3 DNA: TGTGCCAGCAGTTCTGGACAGGGCGAGCAGTACTTC. It yields the protein CASSSGQGEQYF. The chain recombines TRBV7-2 with TRBJ2-7; the match to TRBD1 covers 8 bases. With V trimmed by 6 bases and J by 6 bases, 4 bases remained unmatched. Germline lookup yields CDR1 SGHTA and CDR2 FQGNSA. The CDR3 has 12 amino acids.

This clonotype came up many times. CDR3 in amino acids: CAISDEQAHQPQHF. CDR3 sequence (DNA): TGTGCCATCAGTGACGAACAGGCGCATCAGCCCCAGCATTTT. The genes are TRBV10-3 and TRBJ1-5, with a tentative D call TRBD1 (5 bases). Germline CDR1 reads ENHRY; CDR2 reads SYGVKD. The CDR3 sequence is 14 residues long. Trimming pared 3 bases from V and 5 bases from J, leaving 11 bases between.

This clonotype was seen repeatedly, ten times or more. The genes are TRBV20-1 and TRBJ2-7; TRBD2 is a possible D gene (5 bases). The CDR3 has 14 residues. The germline V gene encodes CDR1 DFQATT and CDR2 SNEGSKA (reference sequence). V gave up 6 bases and J gave up 4 bases, with 19 bases separating them. CDR3 DNA: TGCAGTGCCAGGCTATCAGCGGACCGTTACGAGCAGTACTTC. It encodes CSARLSADRYEQYF.

The genes are TRBV10-3 and TRBJ2-7; 10 bases are shared with TRBD1. Trimming cost V 0 bases and J 2 bases; bases outside gene matches: 7. Germline V lookup: CDR1 ENHRY, CDR2 SYGVKD. This CDR3 contains 17 residues. Here the CDR3 DNA reads TGTGCCATCAGTGAGTCTAGGACAGGGGGTTTGACCTACGAGCAGTACTTC. It translates to CAISESRTGGLTYEQYF.

This clonotype was observed a handful of times. The V and J genes are TRBV7-2 and TRBJ2-2; D uncertain. CDR1 is SGHTA and CDR2 is FQGNSA in the germline V gene. CDR3 size: 14 residues. V shed 2 bases and J shed 2 bases, with 6 bases lying between them. The CDR3 DNA follows: TGTGCCAGCAGCTTATACCCAAACACCGGGGAGCTGTTTTTT. Amino acids: CASSLYPNTGELFF.

At least ten counts were recorded for this clonotype. The genes are TRBV20-1 and TRBJ1-1, with TRBD1 identical over 10 bases. V was pared by 6 bases and J by 8 bases, with 15 bases of the junction left unmatched. Germline CDR1 is DFQATT and CDR2 is SNEGSKA (reference sequence). The CDR3 sequence is 15 residues long. CDR3 sequence: CSAWDRGLERGEAFF. CDR3 bases: TGCAGTGCATGGGACAGGGGATTAGAAAGAGGAGAAGCTTTCTTT.

This clonotype appeared a few times. The rearrangement uses TRBV12-5 and TRBJ2-3, with D hard to call. Trimming stripped 6 bases from V and 1 base from J, with 11 bases between. CDR3 length: 14 amino acids. Germline loops: CDR1 LGHNT, CDR2 FRNRAP. The CDR3: CASGPRAGTDTQYF. The CDR3 DNA follows: TGTGCTAGTGGCCCACGGGCGGGCACAGATACGCAGTATTTT.

The rearrangement links TRBV14 to TRBJ1-5, with D perhaps TRBD1 (5 bases). The CDR3 has 18 amino acids. Germline CDR1 SGHDN, CDR2 FVKESK. The ends were cut back, 1 base at V and 6 bases at J, with 22 bases in the middle. The CDR3: CASSQASSQVWDCQPQHF. CDR3 bases: TGTGCCAGCAGCCAAGCATCGAGTCAGGTGTGGGACTGTCAGCCCCAGCATTTT. Based on the CDR3 plus reference TRBV14 and TRBJ1-5, the full variable domain is EAGVTQFPSHSVIEKGQTVTLRCDPISGHDNLYWYRRVMGKEIKFLLHFVKESKQDESGMPNNRFLAERTGGTYSTLKVQPAELEDSGVYFCASSQASSQVWDCQPQHFGDGTRLSIL.

The table lists this clonotype with a few counts. At one end the junction does not follow the germline gene, possibly because of a read error. The chain joins TRBV27 to TRBJ2-3; D perhaps matches TRBD2 (5 bases). CDR1 and CDR2 from the germline V gene are MNHEY and SMNVEV (reference sequence). The CDR3 totals 16 residues. CDR3 in amino acids: CASSLSGSSSTDTPYF. Here the CDR3 DNA reads TGTGCCAGCAGTTTAAGTGGTAGCTCTAGCACAGATACGCCGTATTTT.

This clonotype appeared many times. The CDR3 here is CASSVGQHAADTQYF. CDR3 sequence (DNA): TGTGCCAGCAGTGTTGGACAGCACGCGGCAGATACGCAGTATTTT. This chain links TRBV2 with TRBJ2-3, with D possibly being TRBD1 (6 bases). The CDR3 is made up of 15 amino acids. V lost 4 bases to trimming and J lost 4 bases, with 15 bases between them. From germline, CDR1 is SNHLY and CDR2 FYNNEI.

This clonotype was found many times. The chain is built from TRBV11-2 and TRBJ2-3; 12 positions agree with TRBD2. The CDR3 has 18 residues. Germline V CDR1 and CDR2: SGHAT, FQNNGV. V was pared by 1 base and J by 4 bases, with 9 bases of the junction left unmatched. This CDR3 reads CASSLGLAGAVGSDTQYF. In DNA, the CDR3 is TGTGCCAGCAGCTTAGGACTAGCGGGAGCGGTCGGGTCAGATACGCAGTATTTT.